These 30 T cell receptor beta chains were sequenced from one sample in a study of shared clonotypes between healthy human individuals. Method: immunoSEQ multiplex PCR; TCRdb's copy keeps in-frame clones and lacks some. The table records about 520,000 clones, 78% of them present only once. The source material was PBMCs. These receptors were taken from a woman in her forties in good health. Some clones in this sample may be carry-over from other donors' samples.

The V and J genes are TRBV28 and TRBJ2-7; the match to TRBD2 covers 10 bases. CDR1 MDHEN and CDR2 SYDVKM come from the germline V gene. Trimming at V came to 7 bases and at J to 2 bases, leaving 5 bases not matched to a gene. This CDR3 has 14 amino acids. The CDR3 is CASITSGKTYEQYF. DNA for the CDR3: TGTGCCAGCATTACTAGCGGGAAGACCTACGAGCAGTACTTC.

V and J are TRBV9 and TRBJ2-7; D unresolved. This CDR3 is built from 14 residues. Germline CDR1 reads SGDLS; CDR2 reads YYNGEE. V was cut by 0 bases and J by 1 base, with 8 bases left in between. DNA of the CDR3: TGTGCCAGCAGCGTAGTGGACGGGTCCTACGAGCAGTACTTC. This translates into CASSVVDGSYEQYF.

This clone showed up many times. V and J are TRBV28 and TRBJ2-3, with a weak D call TRBD2 (6 bases). The ends were cut back, 2 bases at V and 1 base at J, with 16 bases in the middle. The germline gives CDR1 MDHEN, CDR2 SYDVKM. The CDR3 loop spans 17 amino acids. The CDR3 protein is CASSLPNGGWGTDTQYF. The CDR3 DNA is TGTGCCAGCAGTTTACCGAATGGGGGGTGGGGCACAGATACGCAGTATTTT.

This clone has only a few counts. The chain employs TRBV2 and TRBJ2-7; 13 bases are a match to TRBD2. With V trimmed by 10 bases and J by 4 bases, 7 bases remained unmatched. Looked up from germline, CDR1 is SNHLY and CDR2 is FYNNEI. The CDR3 has 14 residues. This CDR3 reads CAIGLAGAGYEQYF. CDR3 sequence (DNA): TGTGCCATCGGACTAGCGGGAGCAGGGTACGAGCAGTACTTC.

The rearrangement links TRBV28 to TRBJ2-4; no reliable D call. With 2 bases removed from V and 0 bases from J, the gap between germline ends came to 11 bases. Germline-derived CDR1 and CDR2 are MDHEN and SYDVKM. The CDR3 totals 16 residues. The CDR3 loop is CASSLTAVLAKNIQYF. In DNA form, the CDR3 reads TGTGCCAGCAGTTTAACTGCGGTGCTAGCCAAAAACATTCAGTACTTC. The variable domain in full, with the rest retrieved from reference TRBV28 and TRBJ2-4, is DVKVTQSSRYLVKRTGEKVFLECVQDMDHENMFWYRQDPGLGLRLIYFSYDVKMKEKGDIPEGYSVSREKKERFSLILESASTNQTSMYLCASSLTAVLAKNIQYFGAGTRLSVL.

The chain is built from TRBV7-3 and TRBJ2-3, with D perhaps matching TRBD1 or TRBD2 (5 bases each). Germline CDR1 SGHTA, CDR2 FQGTGA. Trimming stripped 8 bases from V and 4 bases from J, with 13 bases between. This CDR3 contains 13 residues. DNA of the CDR3: TGTGCCAGCGCCGTTACGGGGCCAGATACGCAGTATTTT. It encodes CASAVTGPDTQYF.

This chain links TRBV5-6 with TRBJ2-4; D call uncertain. The CDR3 runs 16 residues. Germline assignment: CDR1 SGHDT and CDR2 YYEEEE. V lost 0 bases and J 0 bases, leaving 10 bases between the germline ends. This CDR3 is CASSLGSLLAKNIQYF. Written as DNA, the CDR3 is TGTGCCAGCAGCTTGGGCAGCCTTCTAGCCAAAAACATTCAGTACTTC.

Regarding this clone: The sample carries other DNA sequences with the same CDR3. V usage is TRBV7-9 and J usage is TRBJ2-5; D is unresolved. The CDR3 contains 12 residues. CDR1 and CDR2 (germline): SEHNR, FQNEAQ (reference sequence). V was pared by 1 base and J by 4 bases, with 4 bases between. The DNA of the CDR3 is TGTGCCAGCAGCTTAGTAGGAGAGACCCAGTACTTC. Translation: CASSLVGETQYF.

This chain uses TRBV5-6 with TRBJ2-3; 7 nucleotides align to TRBD1. With V trimmed by 3 bases and J by 5 bases, 3 bases remained unmatched. The V gene's germline CDR1 is SGHDT and CDR2 YYEEEE. This CDR3 contains 13 residues. Here the CDR3 reads CASSSTGRDTQYF. The CDR3 bases are TGTGCCAGCAGCTCGACAGGGCGAGATACGCAGTATTTT.

This chain connects TRBV29-1 to TRBJ2-6, with D perhaps matching TRBD1 (6 bases). This CDR3 has 15 amino acids. With 2 bases removed from V and 1 base from J, the gap between germline ends came to 9 bases. Germline loops: CDR1 SQVTM, CDR2 ANQGSEA. The CDR3 protein is CSVELGQSGANVLTF. The DNA for the CDR3 is TGCAGCGTTGAACTGGGACAATCTGGGGCCAACGTCCTGACTTTC. Full variable domain (outside the CDR3, taken from reference TRBV29-1 and TRBJ2-6): SAVISQKPSRDICQRGTSLTIQCQVDSQVTMMFWYRQQPGQSLTLIATANQGSEATYESGFVIDKFPISRPNLTFSTLTVSNMSPEDSSIYLCSVELGQSGANVLTFGAGSRLTVL.

This clone was seen only once. This rearrangement joins TRBV6-6 to TRBJ1-1, with 8 nucleotides matching TRBD1. V shed 6 bases and J 5 bases; nucleotides not matched to a gene: 8. The CDR3 spans 14 residues. The germline V gene has CDR1 MNHNY and CDR2 SVGAGI (reference sequence). CDR3 residues: CASSEQGGWTEAFF. The CDR3 DNA reads as TGTGCCAGCAGCGAACAGGGGGGGTGGACTGAAGCTTTCTTT.

The CDR3 coding sequence is TGTGCCAGCAGCTTGGGAGGGAGGTACGACGAGCAGTACTTC. Protein: CASSLGGRYDEQYF. The V call is TRBV5-4, the J call TRBJ2-7; TRBD2 might be the D (6 bases). CDR1 SGHNT and CDR2 YYREEE come from the germline V gene (reference sequence). V lost 0 bases to trimming and J lost 5 bases, with 12 bases between them. The CDR3 runs 14 residues.

This clone was picked up one time. CDR3 protein: CASRSGTGPYEQYF. Here the CDR3 DNA reads TGTGCCAGCAGATCCGGGACAGGCCCCTACGAGCAGTACTTC. The chain recombines TRBV6-1 with TRBJ2-7; 8 positions match TRBD1. V was clipped by 6 bases and J by 2 bases; unmatched bases: 6. This CDR3 is built from 14 residues. The germline CDR1 and CDR2 sequences are MNHNS and SASEGT.

The chain uses TRBV7-8 and TRBJ2-6, with 7 positions matching TRBD1. Germline V gives CDR1 SGHVS, CDR2 FQNEAQ. The junction had 3 bases not matched to a gene; V was cut back by 1 base and J by 0 bases. The CDR3 sequence is 17 residues long. CDR3 protein: CASSLEQGISGANVLTF. The DNA for the CDR3 is TGTGCCAGCAGCTTAGAACAGGGGATCTCTGGGGCCAACGTCCTGACTTTC.

The chain joins TRBV7-2 to TRBJ2-1, with D possibly TRBD2 on 5 matching bases. CDR1 SGHTA and CDR2 FQGNSA come from the germline V gene. Trimming took 1 base from V and 6 from J, leaving 16 bases between them. CDR3 length: 16 residues. CDR3 sequence (DNA): TGTGCCAGCAGCTTAGGGAGATCCGGGATGGGCAATGAGCAGTTCTTC. Its translation is CASSLGRSGMGNEQFF.

The V call is TRBV29-1, the J call TRBJ2-5; 7 bases match TRBD1. Trimming cost V 0 bases and J 5 bases; bases outside gene matches: 9. Germline V gene lookup returns CDR1 SQVTM and CDR2 ANQGSEA. The CDR3 runs to 15 residues. In DNA, the CDR3 is TGCAGCGTTGAAGATCTTAAGGGGGCGCGGGAGACCCAGTACTTC. This codes for CSVEDLKGARETQYF.

J is TRBJ2-7 and V is TRBV9; 13 bases are shared with TRBD2. Germline-derived CDR1 and CDR2 are SGDLS and YYNGEE. The CDR3 runs 14 residues. With 5 bases clipped from V and 5 bases from J, the junction kept 4 bases outside the gene matches. The CDR3, as DNA: TGTGCCAGCAGTAGGACTAGCGGGAGCGACGAGCAGTACTTC. This translates into CASSRTSGSDEQYF.

The gene calls are TRBV19 and TRBJ2-5, with 7 bases matching TRBD1. The CDR3 is 14 amino acids. Germline loops: CDR1 LNHDA, CDR2 SQIVND (reference sequence). The V segment lost 4 bases and the J segment 6 bases; nucleotides outside the gene matches: 8. The CDR3 is CASSSRDSGKTQYF. The CDR3 DNA follows: TGTGCCAGTAGTAGCCGGGACAGTGGTAAGACCCAGTACTTC.

This chain joins TRBV11-3 and TRBJ2-3; 12 nucleotides align to TRBD2. CDR3 length: 15 amino acids. Per germline, CDR1 SGHNT and CDR2 YENEEA. The J segment lost 6 bases and the V segment lost 5 bases, leaving 6 bases of the junction unmatched. CDR3 loop: CASSIMGLAGDTQYF. DNA of the CDR3: TGTGCCAGCAGCATAATGGGACTAGCGGGCGATACGCAGTATTTT.

There are a few counts of this clone. The chain uses TRBV28 and TRBJ2-7, with D possibly being TRBD2 (5 bases). Looked up from germline, CDR1 is MDHEN and CDR2 is SYDVKM. This CDR3 region has 14 residues. V was trimmed by 5 bases and J by 3 bases, leaving 14 bases between them. The CDR3: CASSPSGEDYEQYF. The CDR3, as DNA: TGTGCCAGCAGTCCCAGCGGTGAGGACTACGAGCAGTACTTC.

This clone occurred a few times. V usage is TRBV29-1 and J usage is TRBJ2-1; 7 bases fit TRBD2. CDR3 length: 12 amino acids. Germline V gene sequence: CDR1 SQVTM, CDR2 ANQGSEA. V shed 3 bases, J shed 6 bases, and the junction held 2 bases outside the gene matches. The chain's CDR3 is CSVDPGGNEQFF. In DNA, the CDR3 is TGCAGCGTTGATCCGGGGGGCAATGAGCAGTTCTTC.

This clone was counted a few times. The chain combines TRBV28 with TRBJ1-3; D call uncertain. In germline, CDR1 is MDHEN, CDR2 SYDVKM. Trimming stripped 3 bases from V and 0 bases from J, with 12 bases between. The CDR3 contains 16 residues. In DNA form, the CDR3 reads TGTGCCAGCAGTTTCACCATGGGGAACTCTGGAAACACCATATATTTT. Its translation: CASSFTMGNSGNTIYF.

The CDR3 is CASITSGVPVYEQYF. CDR3 coding DNA: TGTGCCAGCATAACTAGCGGAGTTCCTGTCTACGAGCAGTACTTC. The gene calls are TRBV2 and TRBJ2-7, with TRBD2 matching over 8 bases. J gave up 3 bases and V 7 bases, and 11 bases lay outside the gene matches. The CDR3 is 15 residues long. Germline CDR1 is SNHLY and CDR2 is FYNNEI.

Regarding this clone: This same CDR3 is encoded by further DNA sequences in the sample. The CDR3 reads CASSLGTSGTYEQYF. CDR3 coding DNA: TGCGCCAGCAGCTTGGGGACTAGCGGCACCTACGAGCAGTACTTC. The chain joins TRBV5-1 to TRBJ2-7, with 10 bases aligning to TRBD2. From germline, CDR1 is SGHRS and CDR2 YFSETQ. The CDR3 totals 15 residues. The trim removed 0 bases at V and 2 bases at J, leaving 2 bases unmatched.

The J gene is TRBJ2-1, the V gene TRBV15, with a weak D call TRBD2 (6 bases). V was trimmed by 1 base and J by 0 bases, leaving 10 bases between them. The CDR3 is 16 amino acids. The germline V gene has CDR1 LNHNV and CDR2 YYDKDF (reference sequence). The CDR3, as DNA: TGTGCCACCAGCAGAGGCGGAGGGGCCTCCTACAATGAGCAGTTCTTC. It specifies CATSRGGGASYNEQFF.

At least ten counts were recorded for this clone. J is TRBJ2-1 and V is TRBV7-2; D unresolved. This CDR3 has 14 residues. Germline assignment: CDR1 SGHTA and CDR2 FQGNSA. V was shortened by 5 bases and J by 0 bases, with 8 bases between the two germline ends. Written as DNA, the CDR3 is TGTGCCAGCAGCCCCCGTAGCTCCTACAATGAGCAGTTCTTC. It specifies CASSPRSSYNEQFF.

This clone was picked up one time. The V gene is TRBV9, the J gene TRBJ2-1, with 9 bases fitting TRBD2. The CDR3 totals 19 residues. Germline assignment: CDR1 SGDLS and CDR2 YYNGEE. The ends lost 0 bases at V and 0 bases at J; junction bases unmatched: 10. The CDR3 DNA reads as TGTGCCAGCAGCGTAGCCCTAGCGGGACACCAAAGCTCCTACAATGAGCAGTTCTTC. Translating it yields CASSVALAGHQSSYNEQFF.

As to this clone: A much larger clone differs by one base, so this may be a read error. CDR3 loop: CASSQDLAASCEQYF. The CDR3 DNA is TGTGCCAGCAGCCAAGATTTAGCGGCTTCCTGCGAGCAGTACTTC. The rearrangement joins TRBV4-2 to TRBJ2-7; D may be TRBD2 (6 bases). This CDR3 is 15 amino acids long. CDR1 is LGHNA and CDR2 is YNFKEQ in the germline V gene.

This chain links TRBV5-6 with TRBJ2-3; either TRBD1 or TRBD2 may fit D (5 bases each). Looked up from germline, CDR1 is SGHDT and CDR2 is YYEEEE. This CDR3 has 14 amino acids. The ends were cut back, 0 bases at V and 1 base at J, with 6 bases in the middle. Written as DNA, the CDR3 is TGTGCCAGCAGCTTGGCGGGGCGCACAGATACGCAGTATTTT. Translation: CASSLAGRTDTQYF.

The chain uses TRBV5-1 and TRBJ2-1, with TRBD2 matching over 7 bases. With V trimmed by 2 bases and J by 4 bases, 6 bases remained unmatched. This CDR3 is built from 15 residues. CDR1 and CDR2 from the germline V gene are SGHRS and YFSETQ. CDR3 protein: CASSFEASGYNEQFF. The CDR3 nucleotides are TGCGCCAGCAGCTTTGAGGCTAGCGGTTACAATGAGCAGTTCTTC.